The sequence of this TCR beta chain was determined in a study of cytomegalovirus exposure and HLA in healthy donors (dated by TCRdb to 2015 to 2018). Concerning the study at large: An earlier analysis of approximately 640 of the donors reported 250 to 300 Gb of sequence data and roughly 100 million unique TCR beta sequences from about 180 million T cells. An early release that covered fewer than 800 HLA-typed donors contained 300 to 350 gigabases of sequencing data and 65 million to 100 million unique TCR sequences. Of the 300 to 500 genotyped donors, 81% were placed in the genetic ancestry cluster associated with self-reported Caucasian donors. The study was designed to test whether signatures of past pathogen exposure could be identified by cataloging public T cell receptors. The T cell repertoires of roughly 660 subjects were profiled by immunosequencing and related to cytomegalovirus serostatus. A separate validation cohort of over 95 different subjects was used in addition to the 666-subject first cohort. To predict cytomegalovirus infection status, the study brought together high-throughput TCR immunosequencing, statistical association of individual TCRs with disease status, and machine learning. To study patterns of TCR occurrence, a later analysis re-analyzed previously published TCR beta repertoires from 650 to 750 donors and added high-resolution HLA genotyping. The later analysis used no new phenotypic data to find candidate immune exposures, relying instead on TCR beta sequences and their occurrence across donors. An earlier analysis of 587 of the donors applied high-throughput TCR beta sequencing to assess whether each TCR beta V gene segment acted as functional or pseudogenic. Donor age, sex, ethnicity and CMV serostatus were compiled together with the repertoire data. A later genetic analysis used genome-wide SNP genotypes for about 65% of the 666 donors, treating that subset as a discovery cohort. Every repertoire in the discovery cohort had been generated on one and the same sequencing platform. HLA typing covered class I and class II loci at four-digit resolution. Typing coverage varied by locus: roughly 620-640 donors for A, B, C, DRB1 and DQB1; roughly 520 for DQA1; about 590 for DPA1; 400 to 480 for DPB1. About five DR-DQ haplotypes were treated as single units for association and clustering because of strong linkage in the cohort. Among approximately 370 genotyped donors of the cohort, an average of around 220,000 unique TCR beta nucleotide sequences was sequenced per donor, of which approximately 19% were non-productive.

Findings and caveats that apply to the study as a whole: Some IMGT-functional V segments, including TRBV6-2 and TRBV6-3, could not be told apart with the 87-base-pair reads, so those segments were excluded. In the study, about 150 TCR beta chains were listed as associated with cytomegalovirus. According to a later analysis, TCR association rates differed among HLA loci, with DRB1 alleles showing the most associated TCRs and HLA-C alleles showing the fewest. A group of highly shared sequence variants was considered likely to be a technical artifact of the sequencing pipeline. In an earlier analysis of some 540 of the donors, most TCR beta V segments appeared in productive rearrangements about 90% or about 30% of the time, broadly matching IMGT annotations. The earlier analysis of fewer than 750 of the donors excluded approximately 17 rarely observed V segments, including chromosome 9 orphons, because counts were too low. Presence/absence analyses assumed roughly uniform sequencing depth across donors, an assumption that may not hold. Specific HLA alleles were associated with roughly 17,000 TCR beta sequences at a false discovery rate of 0.05 in a later analysis. Across donors, most TCR sequences were observed very rarely, whereas some public TCRs were present in many individuals. V-gene and J-gene trimming of TCR beta chains was associated with a missense DCLRE1C variant in a later genetic analysis, and the association was replicated in an independent cohort. Because some donors lacked HLA typing at each locus, the association tests relied only on the typed subset. According to a later analysis, parvovirus B19, influenza, CMV and Epstein-Barr virus appeared linked to several top co-occurrence clusters. According to a later genetic analysis, donors in an Asian-associated ancestry cluster had fewer N-insertions in productive TCRs than the roughly 660-donor mean. In a later analysis, HLA-associated TCR beta chains showed more clonal expansion and lower generation probabilities than non-associated chains that were equally common. The authors suggested that the approach could potentially be extended to other disease states and immunological phenotypes. A further reported finding was that TCR beta sequences accurately predicted the HLA-A and HLA-B alleles for most subjects in the first cohort. In a later analysis, most CMV-associated TCR beta chains were found to appear HLA-restricted, with HLA associations seemingly driven largely by CMV exposure. When HLA alleles, especially DR and DQ, strongly co-occurred, attributing TCR associations to individual alleles was difficult. The classifier was reported to diagnose cytomegalovirus status with high specificity and sensitivity in both the original cohort and the validation cohort. The only immune exposure information available for the cohort was CMV serostatus. In this cohort, only TCR beta chains were sequenced, and detectable features were limited by the absence of alpha or paired-chain data. Linkage disequilibrium might explain the correlated functional status among segregating V segments, but an unknown experimental factor could not be ruled out. A few of the identified cytomegalovirus-associated TCR beta chains were confirmed in vitro to be specific for cytomegalovirus antigens.

From cysteine to phenylalanine, the CDR3 is 15 amino acids long. The kept DNA is CDR3 alone, 45 bases in frame from the first base. CDR1 and CDR2, looked up from the germline V gene, are MNHNS and SASEGT. The germline V end is reduced by 4 bases and the J end by 5 bases; junction bases left unmatched: 3. Libraries were constructed by the immunoSEQ multiplex PCR assay. For the multiplex PCR, a mixture combining 60 forward primers for TCR Vbeta segments and 13 reverse primers for TCR Jbeta segments was used. The CDR3 region of rearranged TCR beta genes was amplified from genomic DNA with a multiplex PCR assay. Amplified TCR beta libraries were sequenced as 87-base-pair reads on the Illumina HiSeq System. In the paper's pipeline: In a later analysis, tens of millions of unique TCR beta chains were counted across the roughly 610 repertoires, and roughly 11 million of these chains were shared by at least two donors. Raw reads were error-corrected and collapsed into unique sequences with a nearest-neighbor algorithm that merged closely related sequences to remove PCR and sequencing errors. Alignment of CDR3 sequences to IMGT reference sequences was used to assign V, D and J gene segments. For a sequence to be retained, a match of at least six nucleotides was required to both a V gene segment and a J gene segment. A rearrangement was called productive if the CDR3 had no stop codons and remained in frame with V and J, and every other rearrangement was called non-productive. Following IMGT convention, CDR3 was defined as the stretch from the second conserved V-encoded cysteine up to the conserved J-encoded phenylalanine. Sequences without an unambiguous match to a single V gene segment were excluded from the earlier analysis of approximately 600 of the donors. An earlier analysis of 587 of the donors classified V segments as functional when productive rearrangements were above 56.7% and as segregating when the standard deviation between donors was above 5%. A statistical classification framework was built to diagnose cytomegalovirus status from the catalog of TCR beta chain sequences. In a later analysis, TCR nucleotide sequences were compared against IMGT/GENE-DB human TR gene sequences so that V and J genes could be assigned. Using the TCRdist pipeline, a later analysis assigned CDR3 sequences along with most-parsimonious VDJ recombination scenarios. In a later analysis, each TCR beta chain was defined by its CDR3 amino acid sequence together with its V-gene family, and reads without a unique V-gene family were excluded. As a way to deal with suspected cross-contamination and a sequencing artifact, a later analysis dropped hundreds of nucleotide sequences that were highly shared and had low generation probability. For each public chain, a later analysis derived a clonal expansion index from normalized ranks of inferred template counts within each repertoire. In a later analysis, generation probabilities were computed with a VDJ recombination model fitted to out-of-frame rearrangements, and the resulting probabilities were checked against IGoR. Hypergeometric tests were used in a later analysis to score TCR-TCR, TCR-HLA and TCR-CMV co-occurrence, with a repertoire-size bias correction applied to the TCR pairs. To estimate false discovery rates, a later analysis permuted the HLA or CMV assignments 20 times. In a later analysis, co-occurring TCRs were grouped using DBSCAN, with TCRdist sequence similarity added in when clustering inside HLA-allele-positive subsets. Co-occurrence clustering excluded repertoires with fewer than 30,000 or more than 120,000 public chains, plus five with anomalous nucleotide sharing. Here the immuneACCESS table is served through TCRdb, limited to in-frame sequences with V and J called. Missing clones are a known gap in these copies; in checked studies unresolved V genes cover under half, and the rest lacks a known reason. D and trimming come from the DNA, and the V and J calls and clone size come from that table. Present in this sample are about 80,000 clones, around 73% of which were seen just once. 2.5% to 4% of the sample is in the top ten clones.

The cohort consisted of hundreds of healthy bone marrow donors. At the time of sampling, all cohort members were nominally healthy, though unrecorded immune exposures were likely present. The donor was CMV seronegative and was included in the group of 352 seronegative cohort members. A peripheral blood sample was provided by each donor, and peripheral blood mononuclear cells were used for TCR beta sequencing. The Qiagen DNeasy Blood Extraction Kit was used to extract genomic DNA from the blood cell samples. This clone was seen more than once but under ten times. There is no known antigen for this receptor. Base qualities are missing; no much larger clone stands one base away.

Input material: PBMCs. The receptor comes from a man aged 50 to 60 in good health and CMV-seronegative. The rearranged chain carries TRBV6-1 and TRBJ1-6; 9 central nucleotides agree with TRBD1. The base sequence is TGTGCCAGCAGTGTCCGGACAGGGGATAATTCACCCCTCCACTTT. Its coded protein is CASSVRTGDNSPLHF.